This is a list of T cell receptor beta chains from one sample in a study of blood T cells in healthy people across ages. From the 5' RACE reads, TCRdb called clonotypes with MiXCR, one entry per CDR3 protein. The table records around 2 million distinct CDR3 sequences, roughly two fifths of them present only once. Sample: blood. These receptors were taken from a human donor in good health. Both conserved end residues are trimmed from each CDR3. Each record gives: V gene, J gene, clone size, CDR3 protein. A clone size is listed for some rows: how often the clone was seen (once, few, many), or a class if it is expanded.

>TRBV2|TRBJ2-1|-
ASSESATRGQF
>TRBV24-1|TRBJ2-1|-
TTSQGASYNEQF
>TRBV7-9|TRBJ1-2|few
ASSETKADYNYGYT
>TRBV12-3/TRBV12-4|TRBJ2-7|-
ASSPDWGQGVPYEQY
>TRBV5-1|TRBJ2-1|-
ASSLTSGGYYNEQG
>TRBV20-1|TRBJ1-2|-
SAVDRRVPRFVGYT
>TRBV12-3/TRBV12-4|TRBJ2-7|-
ASSTQDRGPFHEQY
>TRBV7-3|TRBJ1-1|-
ASSYSTGIITEAF
>TRBV30|TRBJ1-1|-
AWSVLENTEAF
>TRBV12-3/TRBV12-4|TRBJ2-1|few
VSSHLGQGRYNEQF
>TRBV11-2|TRBJ2-3|many
ASSLDLIDTQY
>TRBV5-1|TRBJ2-7|-
ASTEFPKSYEQY
>TRBV7-2|TRBJ1-1|-
ASSSQSNTEAF
>TRBV28|TRBJ1-5|few
ASSTGFRNQPQH
>TRBV29-1|TRBJ1-2|few
SVFSVEAYT
>TRBV4-3|TRBJ2-3|-
ASSQDFRGGVPDTQY
>TRBV2|TRBJ2-3|-
ASSPDRQASPPY
>TRBV25-1|TRBJ2-3|-
ASSEYFGTSPDTDTQY
>TRBV28|TRBJ1-4|few
ASREQATNEKLF
>TRBV9|TRBJ1-1|-
ACPPHLSGTEAF
>TRBV28|TRBJ2-5|-
ASKRLGEYYEQY
>TRBV7-9|TRBJ1-4|-
ASSVRRLGLNEKLF
>TRBV29-1|TRBJ2-1|few
SVDIAGANEQF
>TRBV3-1|TRBJ1-1|few
ASSQSGTEAF
>TRBV12-3/TRBV12-4|TRBJ2-5|-
ASSLSYRGAQAQY
>TRBV12-3/TRBV12-4|TRBJ2-4|-
ASSLSTKNIQY